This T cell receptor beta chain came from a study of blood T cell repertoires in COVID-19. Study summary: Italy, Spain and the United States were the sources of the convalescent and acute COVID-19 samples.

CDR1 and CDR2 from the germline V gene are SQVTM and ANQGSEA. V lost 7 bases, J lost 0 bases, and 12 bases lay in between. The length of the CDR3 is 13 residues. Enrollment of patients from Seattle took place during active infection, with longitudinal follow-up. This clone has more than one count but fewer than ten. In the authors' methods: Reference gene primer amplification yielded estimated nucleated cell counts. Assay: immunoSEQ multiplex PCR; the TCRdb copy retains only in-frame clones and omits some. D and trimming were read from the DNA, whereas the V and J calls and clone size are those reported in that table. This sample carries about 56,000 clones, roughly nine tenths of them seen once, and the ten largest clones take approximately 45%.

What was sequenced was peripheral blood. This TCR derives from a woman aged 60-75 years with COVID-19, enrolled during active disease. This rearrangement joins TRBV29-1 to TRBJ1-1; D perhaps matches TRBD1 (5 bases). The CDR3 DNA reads TGCAGCGGGGGCCGGGAAGTGAACACTGAAGCTTTCTTT. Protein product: CSGGREVNTEAFF.